This TCR beta chain was recovered during a study of CD8+ T cells in alopecia areata (dated by TCRdb to 2016 to 2019). About the full investigation: The treated patients, all with moderate-to-severe alopecia areata, were enrolled in an open-label pilot trial of oral tofacitinib given at 5 to 10 mg twice daily. The SALT score, which quantifies the percentage of affected scalp surface area, was used to measure disease severity in treated patients. Scalp tissue and sorted CD4+ and CD8+ peripheral blood T cells from patchy and totalis/universalis alopecia areata patients and from healthy controls were covered by human TCRbeta sequencing. RNA was extracted with the PAXgene miRNA kit for fixed scalp, the miRNeasy kit for PBMCs, and the RNeasy kit for mouse skin. Scalp clonality was compared among normal scalp (n=4), patchy alopecia areata scalp (n=8), and alopecia totalis/universalis scalp (n=8). TCRbeta CDR3 regions were amplified by immunoSEQ multiplex PCR using 35 Vbeta forward and 13 Jbeta reverse primers. To study T cell clonal expansion in alopecia areata, the researchers applied high-throughput TCRbeta sequencing to both the C3H/HeJ mouse model and human patients. Tofacitinib was administered for 6 to 18 months, and 6 months of follow-up off drug were then conducted to assess delayed response and recurrence. Biopsies were taken from tofacitinib-treated patients at baseline and again at 4 and 24 weeks into treatment, and several of those patients also had a later scalp biopsy. Paper-wide results and their limitations: Tofacitinib significantly lowered scalp clonality and the number of expanded CD8+ clones among the top 100 scalp clones. During tofacitinib treatment, many expanded lesional clones remained in scalp and blood, and this persistence may partly explain relapse after treatment is stopped. Compared with normal scalp, lesional scalp, particularly in alopecia totalis/universalis, had higher clonality and more expanded CD8+ clones, which suggests antigenic drive. TCR sequences shared between patients were less clear than in mice, possibly partly because of HLA diversity in the patient population. Unlike mouse skin, where gammadelta T cells dominate, normal human skin contains resident alphabeta T cells that get sequenced too, which complicates analysis of the scalp TCR repertoire. Because the treated cohort was small and included a single nonresponder, larger studies are needed to assess links between baseline CD8+ expansion and response.

The intended sense of this specimen's treatment or condition label: oral pan-JAK inhibitor, 5-10 mg twice daily. Peripheral blood and lesional scalp punch biopsies were obtained from patients with alopecia areata. PBMCs were separated by density centrifugation and stained for CD3, CD4 and CD8, after which CD4+ and CD8+ T cells were sorted on a FACSAria. As concerns this clone: Its antigen remains unidentified. No base quality information exists; no much larger clone differs at one position.

The library was built by means of the immunoSEQ multiplex PCR assay. RNA was extracted from all samples and reverse transcribed into cDNA as template for TCR sequencing. First-strand cDNA was synthesized using SuperScript III with a 2:1 mix of oligo-dT and random hexamers. A synthetic immune receptor repertoire was used to measure amplification bias, and any remaining bias was corrected computationally. In the authors' own workflow: Raw reads were preprocessed for error removal, and CDR3 was defined according to IMGT conventions as running from the conserved cysteine to phenylalanine. Clonality was computed as 1 minus the Shannon entropy, with the entropy normalized by log2 of the number of productive unique TCRs. Whether each scalp clone was CD4 or CD8 was inferred by checking scalp TCRbeta sequences against the CD4 and CD8 repertoires from sorted blood. The table was pulled from immuneACCESS by TCRdb, which kept in-frame rearrangements only. Such tables lose some clones; where checked, under half of the loss comes from unresolved V genes, and the rest has no known cause. V, J and clone size are taken as reported in that table, and D and trimming were inferred from the DNA itself. In this sample the table shows around 100,000 clones, under 90% of which occur a single time. The top ten clonotypes cover around 10% of the sample.

Measured from the cysteine to the phenylalanine, the CDR3 is 14 residues long. Solely the CDR3 DNA is kept, with 42 bases framed from the first base. Looking up the germline V gene yields CDR1 MNHEY and CDR2 SVGAGI. The sequences come from CD8+ T cells sorted from blood, collected between weeks 30 and 35, from a patient treated with tofacitinib. Recombination joined TRBV6-5 with TRBJ2-5; TRBD2 is a weak D gene call, 5 bases matching. The last part of the DNA fits TRBJ2-7 better; the J call may be wrong. This receptor was obtained from a human donor with alopecia areata. The CDR3 sequence is CASSYNPGVYEQYF. The nucleotide sequence reads TGTGCCAGCAGTTACAACCCCGGGGTGTACGAGCAGTACTTC.